Presented here are 28 T cell receptor beta chains from one specimen sequenced in a study of shared clonotypes between healthy human individuals. Repertoires were generated with immunoSEQ multiplex PCR, while TCRdb's copy carries only in-frame clones and drops some. The table records over a million clones, about 84% of them present only once. Sequencing used memory CD4+ T cells from PBMCs. Subset given: CD45RA-negative fraction. The receptors here all came from a man younger than 35 in good health. Some clones in this sample may be carry-over from other donors' samples.

Worth noting for this clone: Mismatch with germline at one junction end may stem from a read error. V and J are TRBV30 and TRBJ2-3; TRBD1 matches 9 bases. Looked up from germline, CDR1 is GTSNPN and CDR2 is SVGIG (reference sequence). This CDR3 spans 14 amino acids. CDR3: CARSGQGRTDTQYF. The DNA of the CDR3 is TGTGCCCGGAGCGGACAGGGGCGAACAGATACGCAGTATTTT. The full variable domain, rest sourced from reference TRBV30 and TRBJ2-3, is SQTIHQWPATLVQPVGSPLSLECTVEGTSNPNLYWYRQAAGRGLQLLFYSVGIGQISSEVPQNLSASRPQDRQFILSSKKLLLSDSGFYLCARSGQGRTDTQYFGPGTRLTVL.

As regards this clone: The identical CDR3 is also encoded by other nucleotide sequences in the sample. The rearrangement uses TRBV18 and TRBJ2-1; 15 bases line up with TRBD2. The germline V gene has CDR1 KGHSH and CDR2 LQKENI. The CDR3 consists of 16 residues. V gave up 2 bases and J gave up 7 bases; unmatched junction bases: 3. CDR3 coding DNA: TGTGCCAGCTCACCATCGGGACTAGCGGGAGGTAATGAGCAGTTCTTC. Protein sequence: CASSPSGLAGGNEQFF.

The chain uses TRBV11-2 and TRBJ2-5; a possible D gene is TRBD2 (6 bases). This CDR3 is built from 17 residues. CDR1 is SGHAT and CDR2 is FQNNGV in the germline V gene. The ends were cut back, 5 bases at V and 0 bases at J, with 19 bases in the middle. The CDR3 loop reads CASSPLWGRKYQETQYF. CDR3 sequence (DNA): TGTGCCAGCAGCCCACTCTGGGGGAGGAAGTACCAAGAGACCCAGTACTTC.

The CDR3, as DNA: TGTGCCAGCAGCGGAAGGGACAGCCTGTTTTTT. Protein product: CASSGRDSLFF. The chain recombines TRBV21-1 with TRBJ1-4; TRBD1 is the table's D call, not checked against the DNA. TRBV21-1 is a pseudogene. The CDR3 is 11 amino acids.

About this clone: The same CDR3 also results from other DNA sequences found in this sample. This chain links TRBV19 with TRBJ2-6; D possibly corresponds to TRBD1 (6 bases). CDR1 is LNHDA, CDR2 SQIVND, per germline (reference sequence). This CDR3 is built from 15 residues. V shed 4 bases and J shed 2 bases, with 9 bases lying between them. The CDR3 reads CASSRPGAGANVLTF. The CDR3, as DNA: TGTGCCAGTAGTAGGCCAGGGGCTGGGGCCAACGTCCTGACTTTC.

V gene TRBV15 combines with J gene TRBJ2-3; TRBD1 might be the D (5 bases). Germline V gives CDR1 LNHNV, CDR2 YYDKDF (reference sequence). Trimming removed 7 bases from V and 0 bases from J, with 14 bases in between. There are 15 residues in the CDR3. The CDR3 region has the DNA TGTGCCACCACTCCAGGGATGGCTAGCACAGATACGCAGTATTTT. The encoded protein is CATTPGMASTDTQYF.

This clone has a count of ten or more. The J gene is TRBJ2-7, the V gene TRBV5-6; possible D gene TRBD2, 7 bases. Between the trimmed V and J ends, which lost 4 bases and 0 bases, there was a span of 17 bases. This CDR3 is built from 16 residues. Per the germline V gene, CDR1 is SGHDT and CDR2 is YYEEEE. CDR3 DNA: TGTGCCAGCAGCCGTCCCGGGGGGCCCAGCTCCTACGAGCAGTACTTC. Amino acids: CASSRPGGPSSYEQYF.

This sequence joins TRBV11-2 and TRBJ1-3; D is unresolved. Trimming cost V 5 bases and J 4 bases, with 21 bases left between them. The length of the CDR3 is 17 residues. The germline gives CDR1 SGHAT, CDR2 FQNNGV. CDR3 protein: CASSPGLGSRAGNTIYF. The CDR3 region has the DNA TGTGCCAGCAGCCCGGGGTTGGGGTCTCGGGCCGGAAACACCATATATTTT.

The chain recombines TRBV11-1 with TRBJ2-3; 12 positions agree with TRBD2. Germline CDR1 and CDR2: SGHAT and FQDESV (reference sequence). J lost 14 bases, V lost 8 bases, and 11 bases had no gene match. This CDR3 has 13 residues. The CDR3 spells CASGTSGSVYRYF. CDR3 DNA sequence: TGTGCCAGCGGGACTAGCGGGTCCGTCTACCGGTATTTT.

This clone was detected once. The genes are TRBV10-3 and TRBJ1-5; weak D call: TRBD1 (5 bases). V lost 0 bases, J lost 4 bases, and 16 bases lay in between. This CDR3 is built from 17 residues. Germline V gives CDR1 ENHRY, CDR2 SYGVKD. The CDR3 DNA follows: TGTGCCATCAGTGAGTCTGGGGGGAGGGCCCCAAATCAGCCCCAGCATTTT. It yields the protein CAISESGGRAPNQPQHF.

The genes are TRBV25-1 and TRBJ2-3; D might be TRBD2 (6 bases). V lost 6 bases to trimming and J lost 4 bases, with 17 bases between them. Germline V gene sequence: CDR1 MGHDK, CDR2 SYGVNS. CDR3 length: 15 amino acids. The DNA of the CDR3 is TGTGCCAGCAGCCTTAGCTGGAGGGAGGCAGATACGCAGTATTTT. Its translation: CASSLSWREADTQYF.

V is TRBV2 and J is TRBJ1-5, with 7 nucleotides matching TRBD1. This CDR3 is 14 amino acids long. J lost 1 base, V lost 6 bases, and 3 bases had no gene match. CDR1 is SNHLY and CDR2 is FYNNEI in the germline V gene. In DNA form, the CDR3 reads TGTGCCAGCAGGGACAGGTGGAGCAATCAGCCCCAGCATTTT. As protein: CASRDRWSNQPQHF.

This clone was seen just once. This chain joins TRBV21-1 and TRBJ1-2. TRBV21-1 is a pseudogene locus. CDR3 length: 11 amino acids. DNA for the CDR3: TGTGCCAGTAGAGGGGCCTATGGCTACACCTTC. Encoded protein: CASRGAYGYTF.

The chain uses TRBV7-3 and TRBJ2-5; D is undetermined. Germline CDR1 SGHTA, CDR2 FQGTGA. This CDR3 region has 14 residues. The ends were cut back, 1 base at V and 2 bases at J, with 8 bases in the middle. For the CDR3, the DNA is TGTGCCAGCAGCTTAAGGCCTGAACAAGAGACCCAGTACTTC. Its translation is CASSLRPEQETQYF.

The gene calls are TRBV6-1 and TRBJ2-7; unclear D gene. The CDR3 is made up of 13 amino acids. Germline V gene data show CDR1 as MNHNS and CDR2 as SASEGT. Trimming pared 5 bases from V and 1 base from J, leaving 9 bases between. This CDR3 reads CASSLRNSYEQYF. The CDR3 region has the DNA TGTGCCAGCAGTCTTCGAAATTCCTACGAGCAGTACTTC.

The CDR3 region is CASSLGAKTEAFF. The CDR3 DNA is TGTGCCAGCAGCTTGGGGGCAAAAACTGAAGCTTTCTTT. The chain joins TRBV7-6 to TRBJ1-1, with TRBD1 as a possible D gene (6 bases). CDR1 and CDR2 (germline): SGHVS, FNYEAQ. This CDR3 region has 13 residues. Trimming removed 3 bases at V and 5 bases at J, with 10 bases between. The whole variable domain, remainder taken from reference TRBV7-6 and TRBJ1-1, is GAGVSQSPRYKVTKRGQDVALRCDPISGHVSLYWYRQALGQGPEFLTYFNYEAQQDKSGLPNDRFSAERPEGSISTLTIQRTEQRDSAMYRCASSLGAKTEAFFGQGTRLTVV.

This clone was picked up many times. The chain joins TRBV2 to TRBJ2-3; D is possibly TRBD1 (6 bases). This CDR3 is built from 13 residues. From germline, CDR1 is SNHLY and CDR2 FYNNEI. Between the trimmed V and J ends, which lost 7 bases and 5 bases, there was a span of 13 bases. CDR3 sequence: CASIGGTRDTQYF. The DNA of the CDR3 is TGTGCCAGCATAGGGGGAACGAGAGATACGCAGTATTTT.

The chain employs TRBV19 and TRBJ2-3; 16 bases fit TRBD2. The CDR3 sequence is 16 residues long. Germline-derived CDR1 and CDR2 are LNHDA and SQIVND (reference sequence). V gave up 5 bases and J gave up 5 bases; unmatched junction bases: 4. The CDR3 loop is CASSGTSGRAIDTQYF. CDR3 nucleotide sequence: TGTGCCAGTAGTGGGACTAGCGGGAGGGCCATAGATACGCAGTATTTT. The full variable domain, with the rest looked up from reference TRBV19 and TRBJ2-3, is DGGITQSPKYLFRKEGQNVTLSCEQNLNHDAMYWYRQDPGQGLRLIYYSQIVNDFQKGDIAEGYSVSREKKESFPLTVTSAQKNPTAFYLCASSGTSGRAIDTQYFGPGTRLTVL.

The chain has TRBV7-2 and TRBJ2-5, with D unresolved. CDR3 size: 12 residues. Trimming left V 5 bases short and J 9 bases short, with 13 bases between. CDR1 SGHTA and CDR2 FQGNSA come from the germline V gene. The CDR3 coding sequence is TGTGCCAGCAGCCTCCAGTCAATGGCCCAGTACTTC. Encoded protein: CASSLQSMAQYF. Using reference TRBV7-2 and TRBJ2-5 for the parts outside the CDR3, the full variable domain is GAGVSQSPSNKVTEKGKDVELRCDPISGHTALYWYRQSLGQGLEFLIYFQGNSAPDKSGLPSDRFSAERTGGSVSTLTIQRTQQEDSAVYLCASSLQSMAQYFGPGTRLLVL.

This rearrangement joins TRBV7-2 to TRBJ2-5; D could derive from TRBD1 or TRBD2 (5 bases each). V gave up 1 base and J gave up 5 bases, with 20 bases separating them. CDR1 and CDR2 from the germline V gene are SGHTA and FQGNSA. The CDR3 loop spans 17 amino acids. CDR3 DNA: TGTGCCAGCAGCTTAGTCCCCTCCGGGGCCCTAGGGGAGACCCAGTACTTC. Amino acid sequence: CASSLVPSGALGETQYF.

The table lists this clone with a few counts. The chain employs TRBV7-3 and TRBJ2-2; no definite D call. V lost 5 bases, J lost 0 bases, and 4 bases lay in between. This CDR3 region has 13 residues. CDR1 is SGHTA and CDR2 is FQGTGA in the germline V gene. CDR3 nucleotides: TGTGCCAGCAGCAAGACGAACACCGGGGAGCTGTTTTTT. Protein product: CASSKTNTGELFF. Based on the CDR3 plus reference TRBV7-3 and TRBJ2-2, the full variable domain is GAGVSQTPSNKVTEKGKYVELRCDPISGHTALYWYRQSLGQGPEFLIYFQGTGAADDSGLPNDRFFAVRPEGSVSTLKIQRTERGDSAVYLCASSKTNTGELFFGEGSRLTVL.

This clone showed up just once. J is TRBJ1-6 and V is TRBV28; 10 bases map to TRBD1. The V and J ends lost 10 bases and 10 bases, in that order; junction bases with no gene match: 7. The CDR3 spans 13 residues. Looked up from germline, CDR1 is MDHEN and CDR2 is SYDVKM. CDR3 amino acids: CATGTGVRSPLHF. The CDR3 DNA sequence: TGTGCCACCGGGACAGGGGTAAGGTCACCCCTCCACTTT.

V and J are TRBV28 and TRBJ2-7; TRBD2 matches at 7 bases. The CDR3 spans 14 residues. Germline V gene lookup returns CDR1 MDHEN and CDR2 SYDVKM. After removal of 2 bases from V and 4 bases from J, the junction contained 5 bases not matched to a gene. The CDR3 loop is CASSLGGSVYEQYF. The CDR3 nucleotides are TGTGCCAGCAGTTTAGGCGGGAGCGTTTACGAGCAGTACTTC.

V is TRBV29-1 and J is TRBJ1-4; perhaps TRBD1 as D (6 bases). The CDR3 consists of 14 residues. The germline V and J ends were trimmed by 1 base and 4 bases, with 10 bases remaining between them. Germline CDR1 SQVTM, CDR2 ANQGSEA. The CDR3 nucleotides read TGCAGCGTTGAAGGGGGGGGCGATAATGAAAAACTGTTTTTT. Translation: CSVEGGGDNEKLFF.

Regarding this clone: A read error is likely here: a far larger clone is one base away. Other nucleotide sequences from this sample produce the same CDR3. The chain is built from TRBV28 and TRBJ1-2; weak D call: TRBD1 (6 bases). The CDR3 spans 13 residues. CDR1 and CDR2 (germline): MDHEN, SYDVKM. Trimming removed 10 bases at V and 8 bases at J, with 20 bases between. As DNA, the CDR3 is TGTGCCACCCTCCCCGGGGGGCTTTCAGGCTACACCTTC. This gives the protein CATLPGGLSGYTF.

The chain combines TRBV4-1 with TRBJ2-7; TRBD1 might be the D (5 bases). The V gene lost 0 bases and the J gene lost 4 bases, with 13 bases spanning the gap. This CDR3 spans 15 amino acids. The V gene's germline CDR1 is MGHRA and CDR2 YSYEKL. Here the CDR3 DNA reads TGCGCCAGCAGCCAAGATCAGTGGGGCCAATACGAGCAGTACTTC. It specifies CASSQDQWGQYEQYF.

CDR3 nucleotides: TGTGCCAGCAGTCCAACGGCGCAGGGTGAAGCTTTCTTT. Translating it yields CASSPTAQGEAFF. This rearrangement joins TRBV28 to TRBJ1-1; tentatively, D is TRBD1 (5 bases). Germline assignment: CDR1 MDHEN and CDR2 SYDVKM. The CDR3 runs to 13 residues. V lost 5 bases and J lost 7, with 14 bases in between.

V is TRBV28 and J is TRBJ1-3, with D possibly being TRBD1 (5 bases). Trimming removed 2 bases from V and 0 bases from J, with 8 bases in between. CDR1 is MDHEN and CDR2 is SYDVKM in the germline V gene. CDR3 length: 15 amino acids. In DNA, the CDR3 is TGTGCCAGCAGTTTACGGACACCCTCTGGAAACACCATATATTTT. This encodes CASSLRTPSGNTIYF.